This record looks at one TCR beta chain sequence and its context. The entry originates in a study of blood T cell repertoires in COVID-19. Study as a whole: PBMCs, B-cell-depleted T cells, or T cells provided the cDNA or gDNA that made up the material.

TCRdb keeps only in-frame clones here, not all; method: immunoSEQ multiplex PCR. The sample has 200,000 to 250,000 clones, over 80% seen once. With 3 bases clipped from V and 2 bases from J, the junction kept 2 bases outside the gene matches. Germline V lookup: CDR1 SEHNR, CDR2 FQNEAQ (reference sequence). This CDR3 has 14 residues. The sample taken for sequencing was PBMCs or T cells enriched from blood (not recorded which). This chain joins TRBV7-9 and TRBJ2-3; 7 bases are shared with TRBD2. This TCR was recovered from a woman younger than 45 who had been exposed to COVID-19. The CDR3 spells CASSFGTTTDTQYF. The DNA for the CDR3 is TGTGCCAGCAGCTTCGGGACTACCACAGATACGCAGTATTTT.